The rows below give T cell receptor beta chains drawn from one sample of a study of siplizumab effects on memory and regulatory T cells. The repertoire was sequenced with immunoSEQ multiplex PCR; TCRdb's copy has only in-frame clones and lacks some. Here the sample spans approximately 94,000 clones, 93% being singletons. Sequences were obtained from CD8+ T cells sorted from blood. The receptors derive from a human donor in good health. CDR3s include the opening cysteine and the closing phenylalanine or tryptophan. D genes are given only for firm matches. The size field is filled for only some rows; it gives once, few, many or a size class.

J gene: TRBJ1-1
CDR3 length: 14
clone size: .
D gene: .
V gene: TRBV5-5
CDR3 protein: CASSLRTAYTEAFF
CDR3 DNA: TGTGCCAGCAGCTTGCGGACAGCTTACACTGAAGCTTTCTTT

J gene: TRBJ2-1
CDR3 length: 13
clone size: .
D gene: .
V gene: TRBV11-3
CDR3 protein: CASSLGVDNEQFF
CDR3 DNA: TGTGCCAGCAGCTTAGGCGTAGACAATGAGCAGTTCTTC

J gene: TRBJ2-1
CDR3 length: 19
clone size: .
D gene: TRBD2
V gene: TRBV7-2
CDR3 protein: CASSGRPGLAGTSYNEQFF
CDR3 DNA: TGTGCCAGCAGCGGGCGTCCGGGACTAGCGGGAACTTCCTACAATGAGCAGTTCTTC

J gene: TRBJ2-7
CDR3 length: 16
clone size: .
D gene: .
V gene: TRBV7-2
CDR3 protein: CASSSHVGADGHEQYF
CDR3 DNA: TGTGCCAGCAGCTCCCACGTCGGCGCCGATGGCCACGAGCAGTACTTC

J gene: TRBJ1-5
CDR3 length: 15
clone size: .
D gene: .
V gene: TRBV27
CDR3 protein: CASSLRGNSNQPQHF
CDR3 DNA: TGTGCCAGCAGTTTACGGGGAAATAGCAATCAGCCCCAGCATTTT

J gene: TRBJ1-1
CDR3 length: 16
clone size: .
D gene: TRBD1
V gene: TRBV11-3
CDR3 protein: CASSLGTSGGNTEAFF
CDR3 DNA: TGTGCCAGCAGCTTAGGAACCTCAGGGGGCAACACTGAAGCTTTCTTT

J gene: TRBJ2-3
CDR3 length: 14
clone size: .
D gene: .
V gene: TRBV10-3
CDR3 protein: CAISAGLETDTQYF
CDR3 DNA: TGTGCCATCAGTGCGGGACTTGAAACAGATACGCAGTATTTT

J gene: TRBJ1-2
CDR3 length: 15
clone size: .
D gene: .
V gene: TRBV21-1
CDR3 protein: CASSKAEALDYGYTF
CDR3 DNA: TGTGCCAGCAGCAAAGCGGAGGCTTTAGACTATGGCTACACCTTC

J gene: TRBJ1-1
CDR3 length: 18
clone size: .
D gene: TRBD1
V gene: TRBV4-1
CDR3 protein: CASSPIPDPIDRGLTSFF
CDR3 DNA: TGCGCCAGCAGCCCCATCCCCGATCCGATTGACAGGGGTTTAACGTCTTTCTTT

J gene: TRBJ2-7
CDR3 length: 12
clone size: once
D gene: .
V gene: TRBV30
CDR3 protein: CAWRDMTGEQYF
CDR3 DNA: TGTGCCTGGAGAGACATGACAGGCGAGCAGTACTTC

J gene: TRBJ2-1
CDR3 length: 18
clone size: .
D gene: TRBD2
V gene: TRBV7-7
CDR3 protein: CASRRFLAGPSSYNEQFF
CDR3 DNA: TGTGCTAGCAGACGGTTCTTAGCGGGACCGAGCTCCTACAATGAGCAGTTCTTC

J gene: TRBJ2-5
CDR3 length: 13
clone size: .
D gene: TRBD1
V gene: TRBV11-2
CDR3 protein: CASSLGQGKTQYF
CDR3 DNA: TGTGCCAGCAGCTTGGGACAGGGGAAGACCCAGTACTTC

J gene: TRBJ2-7
CDR3 length: 13
clone size: .
D gene: .
V gene: TRBV27
CDR3 protein: CASSYKTAYEQYF
CDR3 DNA: TGTGCCAGCAGCTACAAGACAGCCTACGAGCAGTACTTC

J gene: TRBJ2-7
CDR3 length: 14
clone size: .
D gene: .
V gene: TRBV11-1
CDR3 protein: CASSSSSGSYEQYF
CDR3 DNA: TGTGCCAGCAGCTCAAGTAGCGGCTCCTACGAGCAGTACTTC

J gene: TRBJ2-2
CDR3 length: 16
clone size: .
D gene: TRBD2
V gene: TRBV11-2
CDR3 protein: CASSLSYSGKAGELFF
CDR3 DNA: TGTGCCAGCAGCCTAAGCTATAGCGGGAAGGCCGGGGAGCTGTTTTTT

J gene: TRBJ2-2
CDR3 length: 15
clone size: .
D gene: .
V gene: TRBV7-3
CDR3 protein: CASSLNPGLIGELFF
CDR3 DNA: TGTGCCAGCAGCTTAAACCCTGGACTAATCGGGGAGCTGTTTTTT

J gene: TRBJ2-7
CDR3 length: 13
clone size: .
D gene: .
V gene: TRBV11-2
CDR3 protein: CASRPTESYEQYF
CDR3 DNA: TGTGCCAGCAGACCCACGGAGAGCTACGAGCAGTACTTC